The source of this T cell receptor (beta chain) is a study of blood T cell repertoires in COVID-19. Study as a whole: The United States, Italy and Spain provided the acute and convalescent COVID-19 samples. The analysed material was cDNA or gDNA that came from T cells, B-cell-depleted T cells, or PBMCs.

In the original analysis: For nucleated cells, counts were estimated from reference gene primer amplification. Produced via immunoSEQ multiplex PCR; TCRdb's table is partial and in-frame only. Clone size and the V and J calls come from that table; the DNA yielded D and trimming. The sample comprises 100,000 to 150,000 clones, 82% of which are singletons, and 3.5% to 5.5% rests with the top ten. This TCR derives from a woman in her seventies with acute or convalescent COVID-19. The sequencing input was peripheral blood.

CDR3 protein: CASSFDRGGTDTQYF. In DNA, the CDR3 is TGTGCCAGCAGCTTTGACAGGGGGGGCACAGATACGCAGTATTTT. The chain employs TRBV13 and TRBJ2-3; 9 bases are shared with TRBD1. Germline trimming cut 3 bases from V and 1 base from J; bases unmatched to any gene: 2. CDR1 is PRHDT and CDR2 is FYEKMQ in the germline V gene (reference sequence). The CDR3 spans 15 residues. Complete variable domain (other parts from reference TRBV13 and TRBJ2-3): AAGVIQSPRHLIKEKRETATLKCYPIPRHDTVYWYQQGPGQDPQFLISFYEKMQSDKGSIPDRFSAQQFSDYHSELNMSSLELGDSALYFCASSFDRGGTDTQYFGPGTRLTVL.